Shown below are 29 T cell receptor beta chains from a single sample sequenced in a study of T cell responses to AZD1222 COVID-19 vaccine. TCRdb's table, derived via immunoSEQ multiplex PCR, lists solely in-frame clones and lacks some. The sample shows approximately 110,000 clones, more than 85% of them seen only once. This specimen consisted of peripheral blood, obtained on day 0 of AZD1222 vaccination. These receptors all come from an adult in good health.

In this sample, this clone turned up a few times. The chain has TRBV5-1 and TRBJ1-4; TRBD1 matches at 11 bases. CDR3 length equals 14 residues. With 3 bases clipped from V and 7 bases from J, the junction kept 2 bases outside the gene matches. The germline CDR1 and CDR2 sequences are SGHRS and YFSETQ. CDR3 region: CASSWGTGGEKLFF. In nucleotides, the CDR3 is TGCGCCAGCAGCTGGGGGACAGGGGGTGAAAAACTGTTTTTT.

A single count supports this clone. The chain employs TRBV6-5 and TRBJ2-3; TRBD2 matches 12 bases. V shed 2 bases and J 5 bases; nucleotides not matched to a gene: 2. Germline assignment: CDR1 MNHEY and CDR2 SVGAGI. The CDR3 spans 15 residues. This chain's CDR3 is CASSYRTSGIDTQYF. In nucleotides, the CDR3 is TGTGCCAGCAGTTACAGGACTAGCGGGATAGATACGCAGTATTTT.

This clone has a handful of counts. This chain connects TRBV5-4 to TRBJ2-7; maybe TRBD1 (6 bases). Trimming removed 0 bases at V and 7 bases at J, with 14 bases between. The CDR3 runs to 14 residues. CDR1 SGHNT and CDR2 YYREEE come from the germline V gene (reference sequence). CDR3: CASSLDFGTTEQYF. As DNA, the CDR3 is TGTGCCAGCAGCTTGGACTTCGGGACAACGGAGCAGTACTTC.

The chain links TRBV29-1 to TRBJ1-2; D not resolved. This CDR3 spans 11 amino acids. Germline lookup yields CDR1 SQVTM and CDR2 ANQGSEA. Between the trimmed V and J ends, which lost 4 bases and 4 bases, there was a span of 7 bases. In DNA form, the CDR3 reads TGCAGCGTTGTAGTAGCCTATGGCTACACCTTC. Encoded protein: CSVVVAYGYTF.

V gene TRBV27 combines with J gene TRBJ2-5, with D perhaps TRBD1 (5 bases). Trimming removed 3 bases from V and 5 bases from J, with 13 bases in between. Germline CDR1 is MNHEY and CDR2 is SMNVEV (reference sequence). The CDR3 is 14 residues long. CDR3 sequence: CASSFLGLGETQYF. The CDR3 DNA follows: TGTGCCAGCAGTTTCCTGGGGCTGGGGGAGACCCAGTACTTC.

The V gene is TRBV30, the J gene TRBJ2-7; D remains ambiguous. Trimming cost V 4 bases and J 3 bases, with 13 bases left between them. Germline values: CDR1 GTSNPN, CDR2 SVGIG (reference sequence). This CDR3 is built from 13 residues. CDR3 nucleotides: TGTGCCTGGAAAACTCCAGGATTCTACGAGCAGTACTTC. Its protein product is CAWKTPGFYEQYF.

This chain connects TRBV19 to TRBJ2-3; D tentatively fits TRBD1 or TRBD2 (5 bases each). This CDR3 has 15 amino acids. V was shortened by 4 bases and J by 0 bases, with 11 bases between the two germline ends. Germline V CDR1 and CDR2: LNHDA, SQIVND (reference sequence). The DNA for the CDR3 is TGTGCCAGTAGTAGGGGGATGGTCAGCACAGATACGCAGTATTTT. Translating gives CASSRGMVSTDTQYF.

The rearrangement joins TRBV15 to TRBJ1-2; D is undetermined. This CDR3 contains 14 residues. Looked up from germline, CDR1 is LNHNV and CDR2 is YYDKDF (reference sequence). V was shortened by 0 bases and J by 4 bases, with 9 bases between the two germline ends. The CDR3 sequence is CATSREGSRYGYTF. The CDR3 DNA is TGTGCCACCAGCAGAGAGGGCAGCCGCTATGGCTACACCTTC.

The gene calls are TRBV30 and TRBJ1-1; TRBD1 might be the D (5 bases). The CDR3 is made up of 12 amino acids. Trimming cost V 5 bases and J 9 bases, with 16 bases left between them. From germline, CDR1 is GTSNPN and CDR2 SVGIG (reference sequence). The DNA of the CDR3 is TGTGCCTGGCGATGGGGCTCGTGGCAAGCTTTCTTT. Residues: CAWRWGSWQAFF.

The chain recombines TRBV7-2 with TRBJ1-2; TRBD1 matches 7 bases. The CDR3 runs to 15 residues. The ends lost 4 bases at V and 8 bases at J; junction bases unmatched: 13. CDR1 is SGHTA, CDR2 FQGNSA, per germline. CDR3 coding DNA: TGTGCCAGCAGCTCTGACAGGGTACGGTATGGGGGCTACACCTTC. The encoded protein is CASSSDRVRYGGYTF.

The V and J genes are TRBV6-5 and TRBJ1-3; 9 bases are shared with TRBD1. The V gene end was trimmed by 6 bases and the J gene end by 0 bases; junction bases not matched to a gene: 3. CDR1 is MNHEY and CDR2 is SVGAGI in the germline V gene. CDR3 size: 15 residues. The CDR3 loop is CASRRDRVSGNTIYF. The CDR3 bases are TGTGCCAGCAGACGGGACAGGGTCTCTGGAAACACCATATATTTT.

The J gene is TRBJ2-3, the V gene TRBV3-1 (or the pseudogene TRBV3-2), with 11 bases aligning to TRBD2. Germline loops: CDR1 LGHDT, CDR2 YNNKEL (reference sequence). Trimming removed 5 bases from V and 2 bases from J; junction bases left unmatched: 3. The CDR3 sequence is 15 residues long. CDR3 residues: CASSFSGGATDTQYF. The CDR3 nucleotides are TGTGCCAGCAGCTTTAGCGGGGGGGCCACAGATACGCAGTATTTT.

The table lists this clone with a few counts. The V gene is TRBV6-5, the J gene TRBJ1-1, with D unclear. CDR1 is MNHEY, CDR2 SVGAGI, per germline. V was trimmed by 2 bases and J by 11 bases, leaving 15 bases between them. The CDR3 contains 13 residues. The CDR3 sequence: CASSYEAGLRAFF. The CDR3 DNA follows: TGTGCCAGCAGTTACGAGGCGGGGTTAAGGGCTTTCTTT.

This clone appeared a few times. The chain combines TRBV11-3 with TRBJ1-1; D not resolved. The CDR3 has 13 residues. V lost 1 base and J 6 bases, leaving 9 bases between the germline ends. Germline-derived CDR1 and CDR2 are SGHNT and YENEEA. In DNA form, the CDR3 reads TGTGCCAGCAGCTTAGGTTTTCTGGCTGAAGCTTTCTTT. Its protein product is CASSLGFLAEAFF.

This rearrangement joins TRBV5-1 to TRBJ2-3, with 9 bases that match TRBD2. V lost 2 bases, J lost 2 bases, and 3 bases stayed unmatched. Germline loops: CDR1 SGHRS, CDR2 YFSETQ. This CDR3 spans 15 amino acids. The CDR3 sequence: CASSLSGGTTDTQYF. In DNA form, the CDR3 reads TGCGCCAGCAGCTTAAGCGGGGGGACCACAGATACGCAGTATTTT.

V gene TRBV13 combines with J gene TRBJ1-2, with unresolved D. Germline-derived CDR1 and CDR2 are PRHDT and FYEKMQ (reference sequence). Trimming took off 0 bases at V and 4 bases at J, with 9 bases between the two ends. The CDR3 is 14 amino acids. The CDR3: CASSLGLNVYGYTF. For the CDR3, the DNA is TGTGCCAGCAGCTTAGGGCTGAACGTCTATGGCTACACCTTC.

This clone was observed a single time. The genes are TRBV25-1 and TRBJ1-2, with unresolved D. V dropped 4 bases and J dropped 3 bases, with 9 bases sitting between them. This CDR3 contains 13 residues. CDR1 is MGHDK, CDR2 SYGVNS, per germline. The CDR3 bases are TGTGCCAGCAGTGCCCCTCCTGACTATGGCTACACCTTC. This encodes CASSAPPDYGYTF.

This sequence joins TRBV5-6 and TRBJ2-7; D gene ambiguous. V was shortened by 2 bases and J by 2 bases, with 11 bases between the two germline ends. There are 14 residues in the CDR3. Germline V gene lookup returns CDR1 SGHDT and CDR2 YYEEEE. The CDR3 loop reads CASSFVMDPYEQYF. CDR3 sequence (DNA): TGTGCCAGCAGCTTTGTCATGGACCCCTACGAGCAGTACTTC.

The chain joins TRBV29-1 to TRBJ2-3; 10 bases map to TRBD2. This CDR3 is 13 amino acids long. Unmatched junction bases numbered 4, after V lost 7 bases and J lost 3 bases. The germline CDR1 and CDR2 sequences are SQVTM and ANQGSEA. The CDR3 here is CSGERGGTDTQYF. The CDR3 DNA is TGCAGCGGGGAGCGGGGGGGAACAGATACGCAGTATTTT.

For the CDR3, the DNA is TGTGCCAGCAGGATAGGGGTGGGCGCAGATACGCAGTATTTT. Encoded protein: CASRIGVGADTQYF. The V and J genes are TRBV3-1 (or the pseudogene TRBV3-2) and TRBJ2-3; weak D call: TRBD1 (5 bases). The V gene lost 6 bases and the J gene lost 4 bases, with 14 bases spanning the gap. The germline V gene encodes CDR1 LGHDT and CDR2 YNNKEL (reference sequence). CDR3 length: 14 residues.

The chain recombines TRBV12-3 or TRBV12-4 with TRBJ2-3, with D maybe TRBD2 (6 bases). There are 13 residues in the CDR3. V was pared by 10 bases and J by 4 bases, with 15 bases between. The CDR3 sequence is CATKSGGPDTQYF. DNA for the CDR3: TGTGCCACCAAGTCCGGGGGACCAGATACGCAGTATTTT.

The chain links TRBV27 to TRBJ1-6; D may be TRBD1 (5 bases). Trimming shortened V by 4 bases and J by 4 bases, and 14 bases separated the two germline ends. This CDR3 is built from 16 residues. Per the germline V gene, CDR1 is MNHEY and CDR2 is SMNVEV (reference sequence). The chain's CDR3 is CASSSPGSFYNSPLHF. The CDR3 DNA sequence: TGTGCCAGCAGTTCGCCAGGGAGTTTTTATAATTCACCCCTCCACTTT.

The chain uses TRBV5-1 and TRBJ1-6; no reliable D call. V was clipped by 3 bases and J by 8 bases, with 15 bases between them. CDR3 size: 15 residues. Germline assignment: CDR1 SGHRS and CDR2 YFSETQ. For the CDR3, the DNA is TGCGCCAGCAGCTCGATCACAACCTCGGATTCACCCCTCCACTTT. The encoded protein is CASSSITTSDSPLHF.

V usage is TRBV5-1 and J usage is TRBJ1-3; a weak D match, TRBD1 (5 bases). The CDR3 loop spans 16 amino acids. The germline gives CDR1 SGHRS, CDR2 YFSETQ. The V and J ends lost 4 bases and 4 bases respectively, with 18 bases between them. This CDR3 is CASSPEGTHAGNTIYF. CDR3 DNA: TGCGCCAGCAGCCCCGAGGGGACTCATGCCGGAAACACCATATATTTT.

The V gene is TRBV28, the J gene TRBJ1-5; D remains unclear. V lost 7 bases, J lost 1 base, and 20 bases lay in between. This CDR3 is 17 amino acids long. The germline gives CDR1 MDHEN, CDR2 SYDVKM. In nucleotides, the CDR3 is TGTGCCAGCACCAAAGGTTGGAGGGAGAGGAGCAATCAGCCCCAGCATTTT. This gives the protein CASTKGWRERSNQPQHF. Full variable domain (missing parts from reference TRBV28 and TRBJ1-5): DVKVTQSSRYLVKRTGEKVFLECVQDMDHENMFWYRQDPGLGLRLIYFSYDVKMKEKGDIPEGYSVSREKKERFSLILESASTNQTSMYLCASTKGWRERSNQPQHFGDGTRLSIL.

The CDR3 loop reads CASSLRTGTITDTQYF. The CDR3 DNA reads as TGCGCCAGCAGCTTAAGGACAGGGACAATCACAGATACGCAGTATTTT. J is TRBJ2-3 and V is TRBV5-1; TRBD1 matches 8 bases. V lost 2 bases, J lost 2 bases, and 7 bases stayed unmatched. The CDR3 runs to 16 residues. Germline CDR1 SGHRS, CDR2 YFSETQ.

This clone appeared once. CDR3 coding DNA: TGTGCCAGCAGCGTAGCTGGGTACCCTAGCTCCTACAATGAGCAGTTCTTC. It yields the protein CASSVAGYPSSYNEQFF. The rearrangement uses TRBV9 and TRBJ2-1; D gene unclear. Germline CDR1 SGDLS, CDR2 YYNGEE. Trimming took off 0 bases at V and 0 bases at J, with 13 bases between the two ends. There are 17 residues in the CDR3. Together with reference TRBV9 and TRBJ2-1, the CDR3 gives the full variable domain: DSGVTQTPKHLITATGQRVTLRCSPRSGDLSVYWYQQSLDQGLQFLIQYYNGEERAKGNILERFSAQQFPDLHSELNLSSLELGDSALYFCASSVAGYPSSYNEQFFGPGTRLTVL.

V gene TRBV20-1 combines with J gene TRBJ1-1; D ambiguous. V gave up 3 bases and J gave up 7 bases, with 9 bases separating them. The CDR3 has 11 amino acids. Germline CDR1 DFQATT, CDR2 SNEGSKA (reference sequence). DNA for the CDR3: TGCAGTGCTAGTCCCGGGATTGAAGCTTTCTTT. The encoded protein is CSASPGIEAFF.

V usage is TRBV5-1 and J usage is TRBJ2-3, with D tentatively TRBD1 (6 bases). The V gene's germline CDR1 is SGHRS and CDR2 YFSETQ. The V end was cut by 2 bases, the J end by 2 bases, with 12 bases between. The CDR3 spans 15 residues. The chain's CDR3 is CASSFRDTSTDTQYF. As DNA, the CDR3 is TGCGCCAGCAGCTTCCGGGACACTTCCACAGATACGCAGTATTTT.